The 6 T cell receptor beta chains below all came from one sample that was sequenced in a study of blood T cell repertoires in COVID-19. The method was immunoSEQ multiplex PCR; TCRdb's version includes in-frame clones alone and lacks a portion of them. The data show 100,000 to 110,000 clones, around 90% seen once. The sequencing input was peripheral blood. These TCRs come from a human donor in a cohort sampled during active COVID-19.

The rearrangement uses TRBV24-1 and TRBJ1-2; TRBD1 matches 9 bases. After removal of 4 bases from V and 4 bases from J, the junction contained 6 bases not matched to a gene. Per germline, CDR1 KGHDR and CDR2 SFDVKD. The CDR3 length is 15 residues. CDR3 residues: CATSEPGQGIYGYTF. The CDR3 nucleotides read TGTGCCACCAGTGAGCCGGGACAGGGAATCTATGGCTACACCTTC.

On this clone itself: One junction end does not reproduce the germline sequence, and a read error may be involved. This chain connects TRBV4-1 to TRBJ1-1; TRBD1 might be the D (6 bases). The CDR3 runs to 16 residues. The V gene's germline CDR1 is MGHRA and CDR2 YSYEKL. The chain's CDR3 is CASSPTPGDENNEAFF. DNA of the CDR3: TGCGCCAGCAGCCCCACCCCAGGGGACGAAAACAATGAAGCTTTCTTT.

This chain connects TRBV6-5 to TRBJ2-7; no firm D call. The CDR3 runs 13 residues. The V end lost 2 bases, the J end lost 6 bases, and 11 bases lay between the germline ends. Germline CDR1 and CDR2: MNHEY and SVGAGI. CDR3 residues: CASSYRTAAEQYF. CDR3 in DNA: TGTGCCAGCAGTTACAGAACAGCCGCCGAGCAGTACTTC.

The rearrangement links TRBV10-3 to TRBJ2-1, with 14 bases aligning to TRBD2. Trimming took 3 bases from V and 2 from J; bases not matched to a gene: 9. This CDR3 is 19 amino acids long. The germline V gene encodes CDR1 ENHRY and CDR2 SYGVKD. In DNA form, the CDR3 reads TGTGCCATCAGTGAAAAGACTAGCGGGAGGGTGAGCCCCTACAATGAGCAGTTCTTC. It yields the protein CAISEKTSGRVSPYNEQFF.

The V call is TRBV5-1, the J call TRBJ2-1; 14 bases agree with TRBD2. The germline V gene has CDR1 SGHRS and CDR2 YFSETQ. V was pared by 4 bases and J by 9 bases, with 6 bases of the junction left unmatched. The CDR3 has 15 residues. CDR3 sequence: CASSLGLAGGTEQFF. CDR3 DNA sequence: TGCGCCAGCAGCCTCGGACTAGCGGGGGGAACTGAGCAGTTCTTC.

The CDR3 here is CASSSGLAGPAETQYF. CDR3 in DNA: TGTGCCAGCAGCTCGGGACTAGCGGGGCCTGCGGAGACCCAGTACTTC. The chain is built from TRBV28 and TRBJ2-5; 13 bases fit TRBD2. Germline CDR1 MDHEN, CDR2 SYDVKM. V dropped 6 bases and J dropped 5; count of bases not matched to a gene: 9. CDR3 length: 16 amino acids.